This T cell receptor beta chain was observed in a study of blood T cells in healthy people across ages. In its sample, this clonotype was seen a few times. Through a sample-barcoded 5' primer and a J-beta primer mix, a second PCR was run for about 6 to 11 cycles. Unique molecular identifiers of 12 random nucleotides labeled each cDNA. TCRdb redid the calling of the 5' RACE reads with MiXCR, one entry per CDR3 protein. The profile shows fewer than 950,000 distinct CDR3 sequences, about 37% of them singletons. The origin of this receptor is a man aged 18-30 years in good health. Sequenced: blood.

The CDR3 sequence: CASGLQGEAFF. In DNA form, the CDR3 reads TGTGCTAGTGGTCTACAGGGTGAAGCTTTCTTT. The V and J genes are TRBV12-5 and TRBJ1-1; possible D gene TRBD1, 6 bases. From germline, CDR1 is LGHNT and CDR2 FRNRAP. This CDR3 has 11 amino acids. The germline V and J ends were trimmed by 5 bases and 7 bases, with 8 bases remaining between them.